The entry that follows covers one TCR beta chain sequence. Its target is not known. This specimen comes from a study of T cell repertoires in cytomegalovirus infection. Study background: Public signatures in TCR beta pointed to CMV infection and matching HLA type. Regarding the study as a whole: HLA-C-restricted CMV clonotypes gave the most frequent clonotype in two of eight donors.

Germline V gene lookup returns CDR1 SGHNT and CDR2 YYREEE (reference sequence). CDR3 size: 14 residues. V was clipped by 4 bases and J by 0 bases, with 7 bases between them. TCRdb redid the calling of the reads with MiXCR, one entry per CDR3 protein. Here the sample spans approximately 400,000 distinct CDR3 sequences, 25% to 40% being singletons. This chain uses TRBV5-4 with TRBJ1-4; D remains unclear. The sequenced sample consisted of PBMCs. This receptor was identified in a human donor in good health (CMV status not recorded). Some clones in this sample may be carry-over from other donors' samples. The CDR3 DNA sequence: TGTGCCAGCAGCCCCAGACCAACTAATGAAAAACTGTTTTTT. As protein: CASSPRPTNEKLFF.